This entry is about one T cell receptor beta chain. One end of the junction varies from germline; a read error may be responsible. While infection was still active, Seattle patients were enrolled and then followed longitudinally. The germline gives CDR1 SGHVS, CDR2 FQNEAQ. This CDR3 region has 15 residues. Under the authors' procedure: Reference gene primer amplification gave nucleated cell count estimates. Only in-frame clones appear in the TCRdb table, and some are missing; sequencing was by immunoSEQ multiplex PCR. That table is the source of V, J and clone size, and D and trimming were worked out from the DNA. The sample includes approximately 290,000 clones, about four fifths of them seen just once. The sample is drawn from a study of blood T cell repertoires in COVID-19. As for the study in general: There were acute and convalescent COVID-19 samples, and they came from the United States, Italy and Spain. Sources were T cells, B-cell-depleted T cells, or PBMCs; the material itself was cDNA or gDNA.

V gene TRBV7-8 combines with J gene TRBJ2-5; D is undetermined. Material: peripheral blood. The sequence came from a person aged 70 to 85 with COVID-19, enrolled during active disease. Here the CDR3 reads CASTHLQTAQKTQYF. The DNA of the CDR3 is TGTGCCAGCACCCACCTCCAAACAGCCCAAAAGACCCAGTACTTC. The whole variable domain, remainder taken from reference TRBV7-8 and TRBJ2-5, is GAGVSQSPRYKVAKRGQDVALRCDPISGHVSLFWYQQALGQGPEFLTYFQNEAQLDKSGLPSDRFFAERPEGSVSTLKIQRTQQEDSAVYLCASTHLQTAQKTQYFGPGTRLLVL.